This TCR beta chain is drawn from a study of identical twins. This CDR3 contains 13 residues. V was cut by 5 bases and J by 14 bases, with 16 bases left in between. A remark on this clonotype: Its antigen is currently unknown.

Study observations and caveats: Models underestimated TCR alpha sharing (out-of-frame) in monozygotic twins. Researchers caution that invariant MAIT and iNKT cells could partly confound zero-insertion analyses.

One entry per CDR3 protein results from TCRdb running MiXCR on the 5' RACE reads. Of 500,000 to 650,000 distinct CDR3 sequences listed, around 20% are singletons. The data also belong to a second study, concerning yellow fever vaccine responses in identical twins.

The TCR originated in a woman aged 18-29 years in good health. The chain joins TRBV12-3 or TRBV12-4 to TRBJ1-6, with D perhaps TRBD1 (6 bases). The sequencing input was CD4+ T cells sorted from blood. CDR3 coding DNA: TGTGCCAGCAGTCCCGGGACACCCAACGCCCTCCACTTT. It yields the protein CASSPGTPNALHF.